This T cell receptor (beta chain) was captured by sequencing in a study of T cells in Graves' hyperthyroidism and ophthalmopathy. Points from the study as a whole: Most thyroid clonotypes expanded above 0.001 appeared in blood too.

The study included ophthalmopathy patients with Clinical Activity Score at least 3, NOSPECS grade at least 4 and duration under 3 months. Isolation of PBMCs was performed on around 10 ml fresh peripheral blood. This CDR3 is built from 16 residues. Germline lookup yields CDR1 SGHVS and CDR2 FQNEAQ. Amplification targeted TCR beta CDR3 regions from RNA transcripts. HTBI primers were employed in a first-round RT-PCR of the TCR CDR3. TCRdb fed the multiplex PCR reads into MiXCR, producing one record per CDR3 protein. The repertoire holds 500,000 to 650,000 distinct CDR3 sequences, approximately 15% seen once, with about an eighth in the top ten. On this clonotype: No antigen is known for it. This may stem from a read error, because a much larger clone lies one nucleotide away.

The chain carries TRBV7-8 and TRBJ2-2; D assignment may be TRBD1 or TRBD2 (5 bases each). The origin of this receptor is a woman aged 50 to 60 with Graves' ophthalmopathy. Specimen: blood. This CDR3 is CAGSFGERGNTGELFF. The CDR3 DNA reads TGTGCCGGCAGCTTCGGGGAGAGGGGAAACACCGGGGAGCTGTTTTTT.